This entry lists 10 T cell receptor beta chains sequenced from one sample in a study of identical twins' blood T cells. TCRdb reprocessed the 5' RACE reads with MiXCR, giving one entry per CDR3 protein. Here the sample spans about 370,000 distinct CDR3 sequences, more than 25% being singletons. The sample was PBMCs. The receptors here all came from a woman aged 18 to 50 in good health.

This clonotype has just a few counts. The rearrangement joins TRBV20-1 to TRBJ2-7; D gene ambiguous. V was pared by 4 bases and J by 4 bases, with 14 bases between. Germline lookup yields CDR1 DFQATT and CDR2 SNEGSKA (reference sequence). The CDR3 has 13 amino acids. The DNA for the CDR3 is TGCAGTGCTATCCCTCCCCTCATTTACGAGCAGTACTTC. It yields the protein CSAIPPLIYEQYF.

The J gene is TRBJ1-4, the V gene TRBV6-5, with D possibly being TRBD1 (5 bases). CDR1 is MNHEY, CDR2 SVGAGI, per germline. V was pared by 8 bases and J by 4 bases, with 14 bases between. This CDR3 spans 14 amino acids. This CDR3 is CASGLGGRNEKLFF. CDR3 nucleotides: TGTGCCAGCGGATTGGGGGGACGTAATGAAAAACTGTTTTTT.

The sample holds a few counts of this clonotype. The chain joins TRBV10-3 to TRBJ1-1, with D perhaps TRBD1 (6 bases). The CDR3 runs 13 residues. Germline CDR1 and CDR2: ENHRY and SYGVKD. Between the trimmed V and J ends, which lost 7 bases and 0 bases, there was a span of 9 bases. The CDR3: CAINGDMNTEAFF. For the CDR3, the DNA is TGTGCCATCAACGGGGACATGAACACTGAAGCTTTCTTT.

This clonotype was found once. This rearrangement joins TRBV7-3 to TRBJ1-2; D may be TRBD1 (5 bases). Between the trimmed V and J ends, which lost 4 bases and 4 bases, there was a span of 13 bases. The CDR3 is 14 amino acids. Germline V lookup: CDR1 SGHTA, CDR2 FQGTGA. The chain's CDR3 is CASSWDGTTYGYTF. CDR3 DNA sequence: TGTGCCAGCAGCTGGGACGGAACTACCTATGGCTACACCTTC.

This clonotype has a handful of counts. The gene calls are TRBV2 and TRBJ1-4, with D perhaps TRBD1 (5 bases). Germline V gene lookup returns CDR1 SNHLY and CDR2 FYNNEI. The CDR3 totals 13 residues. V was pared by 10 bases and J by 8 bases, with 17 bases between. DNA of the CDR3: TGTGCCACCGAGGCCGGACACTCAGAAAAACTGTTTTTT. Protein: CATEAGHSEKLFF.

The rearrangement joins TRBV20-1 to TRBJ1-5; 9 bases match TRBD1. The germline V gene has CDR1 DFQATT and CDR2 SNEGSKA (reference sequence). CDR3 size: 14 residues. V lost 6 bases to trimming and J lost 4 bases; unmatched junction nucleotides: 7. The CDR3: CSANRDRENQPQHF. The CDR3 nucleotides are TGCAGTGCAAACCGGGACAGGGAAAATCAGCCCCAGCATTTT.

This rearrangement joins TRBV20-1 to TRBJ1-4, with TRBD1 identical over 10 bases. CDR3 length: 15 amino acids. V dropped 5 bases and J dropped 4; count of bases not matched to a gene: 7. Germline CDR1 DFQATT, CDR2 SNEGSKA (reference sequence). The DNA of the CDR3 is TGCAGTGCTGTTGACAGGGGGCAGAATAATGAAAAACTGTTTTTT. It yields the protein CSAVDRGQNNEKLFF.

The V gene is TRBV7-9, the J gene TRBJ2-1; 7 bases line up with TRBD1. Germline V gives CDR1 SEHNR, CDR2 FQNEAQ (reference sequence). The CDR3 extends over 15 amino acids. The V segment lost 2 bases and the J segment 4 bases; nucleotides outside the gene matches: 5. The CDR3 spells CASSLTRGPYNEQFF. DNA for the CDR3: TGTGCCAGCAGCTTAACGAGGGGGCCTTACAATGAGCAGTTCTTC.

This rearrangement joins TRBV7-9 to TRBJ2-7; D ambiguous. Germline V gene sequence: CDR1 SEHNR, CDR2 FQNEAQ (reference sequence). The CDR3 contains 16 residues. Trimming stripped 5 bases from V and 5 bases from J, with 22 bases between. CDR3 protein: CASSPQHKRGEHEQYF. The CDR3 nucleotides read TGTGCCAGCAGCCCTCAACATAAGAGAGGCGAACACGAGCAGTACTTC.

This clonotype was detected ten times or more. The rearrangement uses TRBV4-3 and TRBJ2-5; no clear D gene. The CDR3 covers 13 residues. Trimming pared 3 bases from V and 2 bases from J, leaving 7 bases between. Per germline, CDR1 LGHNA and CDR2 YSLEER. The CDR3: CASSQRMQETQYF. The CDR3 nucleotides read TGCGCCAGCAGCCAGAGAATGCAAGAGACCCAGTACTTC.